The TCR beta chain described here comes from a study of graft-versus-host responses after intestinal transplantation. Looking at the study overall: Recipients received multivisceral, liver-intestinal, or isolated intestinal transplants. Induction using anti-thymocyte globulin, followed by tacrolimus and steroids for roughly 3 years, was given to all recipients.

Study conclusions and caveats: Peak circulating GvH clone levels were associated with early post-transplant HvG declines. GvH clones surfaced in recipient marrow, some emerging earlier in ileum or blood.

The assay was immunoSEQ multiplex PCR, and TCRdb's table has in-frame clones only and misses some. This sample has fewer than 120,000 clones, with 90% to 95% found just once. From germline, CDR1 is SGHTA and CDR2 FQGNSA. V was trimmed by 5 bases and J by 6 bases, leaving 13 bases between them. The CDR3 has 13 amino acids. A note on this clone: Antigen unknown.

The material was unstimulated CD8+ T cells sorted from spleen or lymph node cells, obtained before intestinal transplant. The V and J genes are TRBV7-2 and TRBJ1-2, with unresolved D. This TCR was recovered from a human donor who received an intestinal transplant. As DNA, the CDR3 is TGTGCCAGCAGCCCGGACCAATCTAATGGCTACACCTTC. As protein: CASSPDQSNGYTF.